A selection of T cell receptor beta chains follows, all from one sample in a study of neurological immune-mediated disorders. In TCRdb, the 5' RACE reads were re-called with MiXCR into one record per CDR3 protein. The table has 45,000 to 65,000 distinct CDR3 sequences, about 3.7% seen once; the top ten hold more than 5%. Input material: PBMCs. These receptors were taken from a man in his forties or fifties with multiple sclerosis. CDR3s include the opening cysteine and the closing phenylalanine or tryptophan.

>TRBV27|TRBJ1-5
CASSSTGGSNQPQNF
>TRBV10-2|TRBJ2-3
CASSAGGRDTQYF
>TRBV29-1|TRBJ2-1
CSVEDQGLAGVYNEQFF
>TRBV20-1|TRBJ1-5
CSASSRGAVNQPQNF
>TRBV6-5|TRBJ2-7
CASSSRTGTYEQYF
>TRBV7-2|TRBJ2-2
CASSLQRSTGELFF
>TRBV20-1|TRBJ2-7
CSARDTLGSASSYEQYF
>TRBV6-1|TRBJ2-7
CASRRGQGRTYEQYF
>TRBV3-1|TRBJ2-4
CASSLGTVKNIQYF
>TRBV7-2|TRBJ1-1
CASSSAGGTEAFF
>TRBV20-1|TRBJ2-3
CSASSSRGLRTDTQYF
>TRBV12-3/TRBV12-4|TRBJ2-6
CASSLRQGGRYVLTF
>TRBV20-1|TRBJ2-5
CSAPRGTAWETQYF
>TRBV20-1|TRBJ1-2
CSALWTGANYGYTF
>TRBV20-1|TRBJ2-5
CSARGGKETQYF
>TRBV12-3/TRBV12-4|TRBJ1-2
CASSKGQGNYGYTF
>TRBV7-9|TRBJ2-3
CASSLNLGGLDTQYF
>TRBV7-2|TRBJ2-1
CASTDRAPYNEQFF
>TRBV7-9|TRBJ2-1
CASSLGGGPFF
>TRBV5-6|TRBJ1-5
CASSLGRYNQPQHF
>TRBV11-2|TRBJ2-1
CASSTGTGILDEQFF
>TRBV12-3/TRBV12-4|TRBJ1-4
CASSLAPGTVNEKLFF
>TRBV3-1|TRBJ2-2
CASSPRPSGGGGELFF
>TRBV20-1|TRBJ2-7
CSARSVTSSYEQYF
>TRBV20-1|TRBJ1-5
CSYLPGACNQPQHF
>TRBV12-3/TRBV12-4|TRBJ2-3
CASSLYSTDTQYF
>TRBV29-1|TRBJ2-5
CSVDRTGRETQYF
>TRBV25-1|TRBJ2-5
CASSETVPETQYF
>TRBV12-3/TRBV12-4|TRBJ1-5
CASSLARGSNQPQHF